There are many counts of the clone carrying this TCR beta chain. The ends were cut back, 4 bases at V and 0 bases at J, with 18 bases in the middle. Per the germline V gene, CDR1 is SEHNR and CDR2 is FQNEAQ (reference sequence). The CDR3 runs 17 residues. These data originate in a study of read filtering for tumor transcriptome and immune sequencing. On the study more broadly: Among patients, 17 to 20 were male and 14 female, aged roughly 45 to 80 (mean about 72).

This library used roughly 0.4 ug RNA and molecular barcoded adaptors spanning alpha/delta and beta/gamma chains. TCRdb independently ran MiXCR on the reads; one entry per CDR3 protein. The sample records around 58,000 distinct CDR3 sequences, about 15% being singletons. The sequenced sample was a population of CD138-negative cells sorted from bone marrow. The receptor comes from a donor at least 40 years old with multiple myeloma. The chain recombines TRBV7-9 with TRBJ1-1; the D gene is possibly TRBD1 (5 bases). The CDR3 nucleotides read TGTGCCAGCAGCTCCCCGCCGGGACGCAGACTGAACACTGAAGCTTTCTTT. This encodes CASSSPPGRRLNTEAFF.